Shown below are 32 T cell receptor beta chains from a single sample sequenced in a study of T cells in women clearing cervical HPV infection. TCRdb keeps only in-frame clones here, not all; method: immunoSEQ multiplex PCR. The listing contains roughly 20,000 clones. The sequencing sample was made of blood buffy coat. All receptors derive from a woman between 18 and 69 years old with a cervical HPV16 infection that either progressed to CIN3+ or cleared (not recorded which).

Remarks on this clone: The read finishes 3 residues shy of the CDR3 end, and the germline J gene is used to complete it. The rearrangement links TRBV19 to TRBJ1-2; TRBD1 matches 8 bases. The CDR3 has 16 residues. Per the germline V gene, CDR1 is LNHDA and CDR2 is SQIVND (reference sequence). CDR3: CASSIGSGGPYNDYTF. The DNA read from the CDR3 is TGTGCCAGTAGTATCGGTTCAGGGGGCCCCTACAATGAC.

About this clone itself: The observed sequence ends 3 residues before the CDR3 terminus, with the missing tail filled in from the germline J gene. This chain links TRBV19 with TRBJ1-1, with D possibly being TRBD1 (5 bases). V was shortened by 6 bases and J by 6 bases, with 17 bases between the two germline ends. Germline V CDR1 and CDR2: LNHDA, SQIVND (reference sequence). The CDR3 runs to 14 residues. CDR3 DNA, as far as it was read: TGTGCCAGTAGCTGGGGGACTTCCGGGGCTGAA. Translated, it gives CASSWGTSGAE. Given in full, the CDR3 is CASSWGTSGAEAFF. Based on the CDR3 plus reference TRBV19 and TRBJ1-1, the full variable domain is DGGITQSPKYLFRKEGQNVTLSCEQNLNHDAMYWYRQDPGQGLRLIYYSQIVNDFQKGDIAEGYSVSREKKESFPLTVTSAQKNPTAFYLCASSWGTSGAEAFFGQGTRLTVV.

CDR3 DNA (partial): TGTGCCAGCAGCTTATTCGCGGCTGATGAAAAG. Protein product: CASSLFAADEK. The whole CDR3 is CASSLFAADEKLFF. The chain links TRBV7-9 to TRBJ2-2; D not resolved. The CDR3 end is not reached by the read, which stops 3 residues before it; the germline J gene fills it in. Germline CDR1 and CDR2: SEHNR and FQNEAQ (reference sequence). This CDR3 region has 14 residues.

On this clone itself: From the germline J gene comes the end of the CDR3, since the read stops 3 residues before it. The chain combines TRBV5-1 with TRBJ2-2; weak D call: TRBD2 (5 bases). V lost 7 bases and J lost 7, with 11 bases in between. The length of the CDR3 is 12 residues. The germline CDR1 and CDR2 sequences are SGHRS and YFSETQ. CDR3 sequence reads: CASADGVGELFF. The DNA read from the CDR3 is TGCGCCAGCGCCGACGGGGTCGGGGAG.

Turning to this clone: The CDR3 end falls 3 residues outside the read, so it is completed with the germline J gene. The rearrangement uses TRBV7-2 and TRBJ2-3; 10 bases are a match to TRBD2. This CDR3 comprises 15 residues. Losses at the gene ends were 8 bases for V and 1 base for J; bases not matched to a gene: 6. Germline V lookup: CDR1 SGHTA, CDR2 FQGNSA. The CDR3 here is CASGGLAGGTDTQYF. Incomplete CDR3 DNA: TGTGCCAGCGGGGGGCTAGCGGGGGGCACAGATACG. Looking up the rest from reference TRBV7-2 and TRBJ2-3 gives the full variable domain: GAGVSQSPSNKVTEKGKDVELRCDPISGHTALYWYRQSLGQGLEFLIYFQGNSAPDKSGLPSDRFSAERTGGSVSTLTIQRTQQEDSAVYLCASGGLAGGTDTQYFGPGTRLTVL.

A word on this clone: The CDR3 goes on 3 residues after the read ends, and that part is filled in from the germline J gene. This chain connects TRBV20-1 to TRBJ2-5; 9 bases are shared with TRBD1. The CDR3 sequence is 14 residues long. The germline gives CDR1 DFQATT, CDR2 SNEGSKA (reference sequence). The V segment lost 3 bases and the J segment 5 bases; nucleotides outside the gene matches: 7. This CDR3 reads CSASVTGGLETQYF. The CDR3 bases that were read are TGCAGTGCTAGTGTGACAGGGGGATTGGAGACC.

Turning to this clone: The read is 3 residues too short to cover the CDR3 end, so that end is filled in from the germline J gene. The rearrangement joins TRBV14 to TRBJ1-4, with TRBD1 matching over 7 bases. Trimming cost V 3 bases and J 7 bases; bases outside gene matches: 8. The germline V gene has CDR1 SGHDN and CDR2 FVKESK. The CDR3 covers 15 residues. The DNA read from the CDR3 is TGTGCCAGCAGCCAGGCAAGGGGGCGCGTTGAAAAA. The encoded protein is CASSQARGRVEK. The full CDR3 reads CASSQARGRVEKLFF.

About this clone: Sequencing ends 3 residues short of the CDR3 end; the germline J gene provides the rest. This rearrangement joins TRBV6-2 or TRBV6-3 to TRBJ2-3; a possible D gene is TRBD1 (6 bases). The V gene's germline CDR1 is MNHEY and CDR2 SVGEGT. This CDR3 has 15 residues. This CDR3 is CASSQADSHNQPQYF. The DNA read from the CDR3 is TGTGCCAGCAGCCAAGCGGACAGCCACAATCAGCCG.

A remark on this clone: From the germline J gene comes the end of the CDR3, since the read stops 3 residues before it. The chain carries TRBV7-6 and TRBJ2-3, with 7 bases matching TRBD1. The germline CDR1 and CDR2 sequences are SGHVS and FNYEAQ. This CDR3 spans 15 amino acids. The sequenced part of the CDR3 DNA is TGTGCCAGCAGCTTAGAGGGGGCGGGCAATCAGCCG. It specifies CASSLEGAGNQP. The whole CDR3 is CASSLEGAGNQPQYF.

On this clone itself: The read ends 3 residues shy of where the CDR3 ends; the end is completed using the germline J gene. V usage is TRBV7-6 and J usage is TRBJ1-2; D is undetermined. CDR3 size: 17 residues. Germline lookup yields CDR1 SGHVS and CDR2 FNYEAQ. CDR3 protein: CASSEFLAGPSTDTYTF. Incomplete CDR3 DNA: TGTGCCAGCAGCGAGTTCCTAGCGGGCCCTAGCACAGATACC.

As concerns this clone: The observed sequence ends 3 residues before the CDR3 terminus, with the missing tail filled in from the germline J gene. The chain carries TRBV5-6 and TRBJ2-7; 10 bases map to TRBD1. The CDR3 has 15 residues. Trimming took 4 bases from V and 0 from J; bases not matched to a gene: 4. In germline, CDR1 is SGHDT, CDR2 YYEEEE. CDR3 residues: CASSRQGADSYEQYF. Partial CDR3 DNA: TGTGCCAGCAGCCGACAGGGGGCGGACTCCTACGAG.

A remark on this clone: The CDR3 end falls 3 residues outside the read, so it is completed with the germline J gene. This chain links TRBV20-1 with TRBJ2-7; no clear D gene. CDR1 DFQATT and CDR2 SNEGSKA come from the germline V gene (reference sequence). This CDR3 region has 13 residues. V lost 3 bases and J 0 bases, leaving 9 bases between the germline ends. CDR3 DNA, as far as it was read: TGCAGTGCTAGTCGAGATAGCTCCTACGAG. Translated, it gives CSASRDSSYE. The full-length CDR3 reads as CSASRDSSYEQYF.

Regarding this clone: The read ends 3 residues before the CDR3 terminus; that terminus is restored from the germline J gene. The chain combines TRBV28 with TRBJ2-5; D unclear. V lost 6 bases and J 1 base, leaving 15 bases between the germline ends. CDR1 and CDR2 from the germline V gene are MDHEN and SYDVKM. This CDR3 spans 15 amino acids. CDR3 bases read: TGTGCCAGCAGCCCCGCCGGAGACACCCAAGAGACC. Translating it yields CASSPAGDTQET. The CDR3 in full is CASSPAGDTQETQYF.

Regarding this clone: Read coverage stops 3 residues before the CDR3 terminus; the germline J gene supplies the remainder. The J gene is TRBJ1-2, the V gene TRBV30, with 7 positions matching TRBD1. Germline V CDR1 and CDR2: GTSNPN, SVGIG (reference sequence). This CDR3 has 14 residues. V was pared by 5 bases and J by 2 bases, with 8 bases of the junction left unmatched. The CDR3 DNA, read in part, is TGTGCCTGGGAAGACGACAGGGAGAACTATGGC. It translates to CAWEDDRENYG. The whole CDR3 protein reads CAWEDDRENYGYTF.

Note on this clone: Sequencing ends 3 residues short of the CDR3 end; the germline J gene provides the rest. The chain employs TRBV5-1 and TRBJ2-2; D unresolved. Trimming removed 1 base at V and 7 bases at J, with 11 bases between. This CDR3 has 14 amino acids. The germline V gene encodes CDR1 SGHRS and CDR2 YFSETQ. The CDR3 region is CASSLNPEYGELFF. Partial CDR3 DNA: TGCGCCAGCAGCTTGAACCCAGAGTACGGGGAG.

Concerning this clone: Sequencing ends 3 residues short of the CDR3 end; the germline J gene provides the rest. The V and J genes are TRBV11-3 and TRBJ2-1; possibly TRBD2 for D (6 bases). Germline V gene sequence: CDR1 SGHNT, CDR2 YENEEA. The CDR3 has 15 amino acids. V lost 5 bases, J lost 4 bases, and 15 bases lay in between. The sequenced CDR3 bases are TGTGCCAGCAGCACTAGCCCTTCGGGTTACAATGAG. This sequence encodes CASSTSPSGYNE. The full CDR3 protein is CASSTSPSGYNEQFF.

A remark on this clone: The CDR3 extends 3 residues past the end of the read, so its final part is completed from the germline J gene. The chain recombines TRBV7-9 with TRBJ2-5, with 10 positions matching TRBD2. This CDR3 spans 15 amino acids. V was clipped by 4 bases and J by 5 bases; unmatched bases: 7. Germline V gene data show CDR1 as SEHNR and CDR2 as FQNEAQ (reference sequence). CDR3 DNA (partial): TGTGCCAGCAGCTCCCTAGCGGGGGCCGGGGAGACC. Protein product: CASSSLAGAGET. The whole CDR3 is CASSSLAGAGETQYF.

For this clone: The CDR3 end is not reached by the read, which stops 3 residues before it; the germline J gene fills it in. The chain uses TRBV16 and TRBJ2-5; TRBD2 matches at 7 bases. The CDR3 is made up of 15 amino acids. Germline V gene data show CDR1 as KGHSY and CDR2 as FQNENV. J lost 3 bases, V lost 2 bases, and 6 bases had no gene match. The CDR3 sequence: CASSQAMGGKETQYF. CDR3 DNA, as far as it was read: TGTGCCAGCAGCCAAGCCATGGGGGGGAAAGAGACC.

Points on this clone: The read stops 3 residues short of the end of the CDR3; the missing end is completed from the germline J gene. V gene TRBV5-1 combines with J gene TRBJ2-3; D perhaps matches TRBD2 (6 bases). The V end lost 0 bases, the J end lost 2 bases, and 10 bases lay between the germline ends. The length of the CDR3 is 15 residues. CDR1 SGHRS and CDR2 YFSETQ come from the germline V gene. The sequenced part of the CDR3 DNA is TGCGCCAGCAGCTTGGAGGCGGGGACCACAGATACG. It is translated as CASSLEAGTTDT. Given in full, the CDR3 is CASSLEAGTTDTQYF.

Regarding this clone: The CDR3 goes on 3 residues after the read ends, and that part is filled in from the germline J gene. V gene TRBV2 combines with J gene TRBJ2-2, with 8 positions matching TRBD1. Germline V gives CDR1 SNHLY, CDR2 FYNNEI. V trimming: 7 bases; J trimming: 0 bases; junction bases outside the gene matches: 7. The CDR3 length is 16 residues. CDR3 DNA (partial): TGTGCCAGCAACCAGGACAGGGTTTCGAACACCGGGGAG. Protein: CASNQDRVSNTGE. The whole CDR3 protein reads CASNQDRVSNTGELFF.

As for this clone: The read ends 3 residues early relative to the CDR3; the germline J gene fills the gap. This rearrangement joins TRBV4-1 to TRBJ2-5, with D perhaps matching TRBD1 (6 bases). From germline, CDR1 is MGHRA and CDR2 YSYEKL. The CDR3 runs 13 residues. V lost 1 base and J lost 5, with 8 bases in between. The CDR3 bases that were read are TGCGCCAGCAGCCAAGCAGGGGCGGAGACC. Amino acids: CASSQAGAET. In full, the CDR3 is CASSQAGAETQYF.

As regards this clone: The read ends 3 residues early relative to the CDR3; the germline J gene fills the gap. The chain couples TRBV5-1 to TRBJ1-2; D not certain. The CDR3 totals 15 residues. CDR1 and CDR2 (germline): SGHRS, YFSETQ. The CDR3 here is CASSHGLALPDTYTF. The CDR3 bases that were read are TGCGCCAGCAGTCACGGACTAGCGCTCCCAGATACC.

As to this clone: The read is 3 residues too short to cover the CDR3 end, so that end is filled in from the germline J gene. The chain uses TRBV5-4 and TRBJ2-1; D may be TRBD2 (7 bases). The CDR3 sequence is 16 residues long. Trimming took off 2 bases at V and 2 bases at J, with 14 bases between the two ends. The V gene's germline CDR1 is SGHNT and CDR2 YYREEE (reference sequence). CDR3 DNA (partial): TGTGCCAGCAGCTTTTACGGGGGGACAACCTACAATGAG. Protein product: CASSFYGGTTYNE. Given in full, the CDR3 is CASSFYGGTTYNEQFF.

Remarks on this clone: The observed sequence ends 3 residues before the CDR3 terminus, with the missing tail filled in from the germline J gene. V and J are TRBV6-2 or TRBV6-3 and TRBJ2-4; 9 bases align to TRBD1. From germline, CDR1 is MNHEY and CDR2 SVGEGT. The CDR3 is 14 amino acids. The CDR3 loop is CASRTGTGLYGQYF. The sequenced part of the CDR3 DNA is TGTGCCAGCAGAACCGGGACAGGGTTGTATGGT.

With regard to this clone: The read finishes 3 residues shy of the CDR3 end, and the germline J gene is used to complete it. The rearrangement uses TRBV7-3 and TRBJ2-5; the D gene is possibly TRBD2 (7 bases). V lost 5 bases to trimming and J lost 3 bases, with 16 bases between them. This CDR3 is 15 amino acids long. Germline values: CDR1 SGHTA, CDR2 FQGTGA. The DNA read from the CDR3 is TGTGCCAGCAGCCTAGGGGGAGGGGCGGAAGAGACC. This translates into CASSLGGGAEET. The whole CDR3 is CASSLGGGAEETQYF.

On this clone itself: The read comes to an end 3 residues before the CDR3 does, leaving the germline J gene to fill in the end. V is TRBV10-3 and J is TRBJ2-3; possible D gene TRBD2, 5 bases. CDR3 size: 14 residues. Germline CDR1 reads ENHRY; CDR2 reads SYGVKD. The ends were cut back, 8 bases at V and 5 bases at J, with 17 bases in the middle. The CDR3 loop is CAIQAGLSGDTQYF. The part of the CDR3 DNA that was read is TGTGCCATCCAGGCCGGACTTTCGGGAGATACG.

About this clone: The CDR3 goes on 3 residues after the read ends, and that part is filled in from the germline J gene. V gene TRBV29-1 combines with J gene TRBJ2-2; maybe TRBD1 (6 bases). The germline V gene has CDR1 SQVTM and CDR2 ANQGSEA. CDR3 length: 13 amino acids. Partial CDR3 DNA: TGCAGCGCCGTGGGGACAAGAAATGAAAAG. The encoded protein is CSAVGTRNEK. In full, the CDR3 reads CSAVGTRNEKLFF.

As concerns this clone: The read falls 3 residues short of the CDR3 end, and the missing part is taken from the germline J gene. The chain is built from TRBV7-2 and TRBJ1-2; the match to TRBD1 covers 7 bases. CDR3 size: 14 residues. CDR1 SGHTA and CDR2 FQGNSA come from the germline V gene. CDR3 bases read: TGTGCCAGCAGCCCCGGGAACAGGGGAAACGAC. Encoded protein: CASSPGNRGND. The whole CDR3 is CASSPGNRGNDYTF. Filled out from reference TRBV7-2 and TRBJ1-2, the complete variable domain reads GAGVSQSPSNKVTEKGKDVELRCDPISGHTALYWYRQSLGQGLEFLIYFQGNSAPDKSGLPSDRFSAERTGGSVSTLTIQRTQQEDSAVYLCASSPGNRGNDYTFGSGTRLTVV.

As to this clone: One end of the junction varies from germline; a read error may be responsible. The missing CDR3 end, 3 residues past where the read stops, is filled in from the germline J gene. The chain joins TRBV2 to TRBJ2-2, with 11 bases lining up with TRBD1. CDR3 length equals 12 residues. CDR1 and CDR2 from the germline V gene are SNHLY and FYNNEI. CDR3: CASSGDRGGLFF. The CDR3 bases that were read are TGTGCCAGCAGTGGGGACAGGGGGGGG.

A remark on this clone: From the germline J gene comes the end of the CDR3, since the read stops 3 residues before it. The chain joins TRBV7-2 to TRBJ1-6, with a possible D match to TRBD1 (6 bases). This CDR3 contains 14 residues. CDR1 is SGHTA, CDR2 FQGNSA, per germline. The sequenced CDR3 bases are TGTGCCAGCAGCTCCCCCACGGGGGGGCGCGCC. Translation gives CASSSPTGGRA. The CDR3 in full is CASSSPTGGRALHF.

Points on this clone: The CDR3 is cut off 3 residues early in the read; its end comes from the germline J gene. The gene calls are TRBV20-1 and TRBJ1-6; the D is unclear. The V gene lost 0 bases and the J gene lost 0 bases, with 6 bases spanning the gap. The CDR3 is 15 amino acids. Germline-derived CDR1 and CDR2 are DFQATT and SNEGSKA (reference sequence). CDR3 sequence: CSARDGSSYNSPLHF. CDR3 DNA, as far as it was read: TGCAGTGCTAGAGATGGTAGCTCCTATAATTCACCC.

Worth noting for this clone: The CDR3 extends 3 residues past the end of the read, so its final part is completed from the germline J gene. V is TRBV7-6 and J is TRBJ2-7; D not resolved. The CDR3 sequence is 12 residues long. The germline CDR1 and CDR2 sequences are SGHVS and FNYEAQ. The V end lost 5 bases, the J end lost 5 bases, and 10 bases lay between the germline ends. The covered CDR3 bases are TGTGCCAGCAGCCCAGGTGAAGACGAG. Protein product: CASSPGEDE. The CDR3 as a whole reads CASSPGEDEQYF. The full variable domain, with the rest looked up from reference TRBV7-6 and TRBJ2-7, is GAGVSQSPRYKVTKRGQDVALRCDPISGHVSLYWYRQALGQGPEFLTYFNYEAQQDKSGLPNDRFSAERPEGSISTLTIQRTEQRDSAMYRCASSPGEDEQYFGPGTRLTVT.